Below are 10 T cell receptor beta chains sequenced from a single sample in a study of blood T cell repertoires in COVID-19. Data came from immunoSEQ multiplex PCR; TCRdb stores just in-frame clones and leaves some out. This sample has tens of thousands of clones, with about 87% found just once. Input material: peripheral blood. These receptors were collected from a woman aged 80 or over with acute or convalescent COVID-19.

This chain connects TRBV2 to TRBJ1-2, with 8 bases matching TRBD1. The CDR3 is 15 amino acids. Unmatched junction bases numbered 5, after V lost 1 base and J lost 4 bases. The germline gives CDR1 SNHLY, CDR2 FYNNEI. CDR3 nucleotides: TGTGCCAGCAGTGAAGGCCAGGGGGCCCTCTATGGCTACACCTTC. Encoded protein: CASSEGQGALYGYTF.

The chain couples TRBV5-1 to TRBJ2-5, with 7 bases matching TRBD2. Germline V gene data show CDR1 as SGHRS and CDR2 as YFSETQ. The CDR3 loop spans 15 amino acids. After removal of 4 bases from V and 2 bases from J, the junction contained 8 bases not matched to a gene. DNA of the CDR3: TGCGCCAGCAGCGACGGGGGGAACCGACAAGAGACCCAGTACTTC. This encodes CASSDGGNRQETQYF.

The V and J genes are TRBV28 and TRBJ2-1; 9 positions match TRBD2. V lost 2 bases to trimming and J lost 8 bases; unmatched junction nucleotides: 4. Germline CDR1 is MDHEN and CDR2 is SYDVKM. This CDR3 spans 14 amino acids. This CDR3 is CASSLAGGGYEQFF. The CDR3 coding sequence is TGTGCCAGCAGTTTAGCGGGGGGGGGCTATGAGCAGTTCTTC.

The CDR3 DNA reads TGTGCCATCAACCCAGGTAGGCAGTCCTACGAGCAGTACTTC. This sequence encodes CAINPGRQSYEQYF. The chain employs TRBV10-3 and TRBJ2-7; D remains ambiguous. Trimming shortened V by 7 bases and J by 1 base, and 14 bases separated the two germline ends. This CDR3 is built from 14 residues. Germline CDR1 is ENHRY and CDR2 is SYGVKD.

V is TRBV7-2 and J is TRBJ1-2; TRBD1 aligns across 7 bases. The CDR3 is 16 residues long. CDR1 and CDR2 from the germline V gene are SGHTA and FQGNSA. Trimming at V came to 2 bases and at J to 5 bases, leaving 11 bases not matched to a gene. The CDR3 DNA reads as TGTGCCAGCAGCTTAAGTCTCGGGGCAGGGGGTTATGGCTACACCTTC. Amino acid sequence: CASSLSLGAGGYGYTF.

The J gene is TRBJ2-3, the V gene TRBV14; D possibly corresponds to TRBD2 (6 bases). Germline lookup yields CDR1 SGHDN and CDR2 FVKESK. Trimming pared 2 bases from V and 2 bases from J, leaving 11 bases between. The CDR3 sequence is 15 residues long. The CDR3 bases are TGTGCCAGCAGCCAACCGGGACTGCCCACAGATACGCAGTATTTT. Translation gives CASSQPGLPTDTQYF.

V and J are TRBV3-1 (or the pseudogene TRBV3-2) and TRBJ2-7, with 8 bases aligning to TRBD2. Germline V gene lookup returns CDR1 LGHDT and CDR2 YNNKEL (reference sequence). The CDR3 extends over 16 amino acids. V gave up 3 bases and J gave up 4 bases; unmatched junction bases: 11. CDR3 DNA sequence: TGTGCCAGCAGCCACCGAGGGAGCGGGAGATGGTACGAGCAGTACTTC. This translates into CASSHRGSGRWYEQYF.

The CDR3 DNA reads as TGTGCCAGCAGCAGGGTGGGGGACAGTTCCACAGATACGCAGTATTTT. Translating gives CASSRVGDSSTDTQYF. The chain joins TRBV5-5 to TRBJ2-3; 7 nucleotides align to TRBD1. CDR1 is SGHKS, CDR2 YYEKEE, per germline (reference sequence). The CDR3 has 16 residues. Germline trimming cut 4 bases from V and 2 bases from J; bases unmatched to any gene: 10. The whole variable domain, remainder taken from reference TRBV5-5 and TRBJ2-3, is DAGVTQSPTHLIKTRGQQVTLRCSPISGHKSVSWYQQVLGQGPQFIFQYYEKEERGRGNFPDRFSARQFPNYSSELNVNALLLGDSALYLCASSRVGDSSTDTQYFGPGTRLTVL.

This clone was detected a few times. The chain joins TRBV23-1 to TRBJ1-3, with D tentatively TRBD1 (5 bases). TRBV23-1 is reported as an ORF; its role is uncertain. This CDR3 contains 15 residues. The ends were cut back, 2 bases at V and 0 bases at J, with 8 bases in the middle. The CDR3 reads CASSQNDSSGNTIYF. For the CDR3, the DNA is TGCGCCAGCAGTCAAAACGACAGCTCTGGAAACACCATATATTTT.

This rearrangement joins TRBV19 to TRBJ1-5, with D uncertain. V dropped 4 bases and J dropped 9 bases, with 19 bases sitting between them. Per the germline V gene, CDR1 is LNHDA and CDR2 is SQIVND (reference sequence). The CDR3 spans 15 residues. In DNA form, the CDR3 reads TGTGCCAGTAGTACGGCAGCGGGCTGGGAGGGGCCCCAGCATTTT. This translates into CASSTAAGWEGPQHF. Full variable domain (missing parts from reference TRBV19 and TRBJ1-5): DGGITQSPKYLFRKEGQNVTLSCEQNLNHDAMYWYRQDPGQGLRLIYYSQIVNDFQKGDIAEGYSVSREKKESFPLTVTSAQKNPTAFYLCASSTAAGWEGPQHFGDGTRLSIL.